This entry lists 8 T cell receptor beta chains sequenced from one sample in a study of blood T cells in healthy people across ages. Through a sample-barcoded 5' primer and a J-beta primer mix, a second PCR was run for roughly 7 to 12 cycles. From the 5' RACE reads, TCRdb called clonotypes with MiXCR, one entry per CDR3 protein. The table has roughly 1,500,000 distinct CDR3 sequences, roughly 40% seen once. Sequences were obtained from blood. The receptors were sampled from a young woman in good health.

The chain uses TRBV5-1 and TRBJ1-6, with no clear D. Per the germline V gene, CDR1 is SGHRS and CDR2 is YFSETQ. The CDR3 has 15 residues. Between the trimmed V and J ends, which lost 4 bases and 8 bases, there was a span of 16 bases. CDR3 in amino acids: CASSIGPAVDSPLHF. In nucleotides, the CDR3 is TGCGCCAGCAGCATAGGACCGGCTGTTGATTCACCCCTCCACTTT.

This clonotype was observed a few times. The J gene is TRBJ2-1, the V gene TRBV20-1; D may be TRBD2 (6 bases). The CDR3 covers 12 residues. Per germline, CDR1 DFQATT and CDR2 SNEGSKA (reference sequence). V was pared by 8 bases and J by 4 bases, with 12 bases between. The CDR3 sequence: CSTLSGYNEQFF. CDR3 bases: TGCAGTACCCTGAGCGGGTACAATGAGCAGTTCTTC.

Many counts were recorded for this clonotype. This chain connects TRBV7-2 to TRBJ2-3; D is unresolved. The CDR3 totals 13 residues. The germline V gene encodes CDR1 SGHTA and CDR2 FQGNSA. V was clipped by 5 bases and J by 5 bases, with 11 bases between them. This CDR3 is CASSPGWGDTQYF. In DNA form, the CDR3 reads TGTGCCAGCAGCCCCGGCTGGGGAGATACGCAGTATTTT.

V gene TRBV2 combines with J gene TRBJ2-5, with D maybe TRBD2 (6 bases). From germline, CDR1 is SNHLY and CDR2 FYNNEI. The CDR3 spans 12 residues. CDR3 loop: CAWRRGGETQYF. Written as DNA, the CDR3 is TGTGCATGGCGGCGGGGTGGTGAGACCCAGTACTTC.

The chain links TRBV6-5 to TRBJ2-3, with 10 bases lining up with TRBD2. V lost 2 bases and J lost 0; bases outside the gene matches: 5. CDR3 length equals 17 residues. CDR1 and CDR2 (germline): MNHEY, SVGAGI. CDR3 protein: CASSYQRGGSSTDTQYF. DNA of the CDR3: TGTGCCAGCAGTTACCAGCGGGGGGGCTCTAGCACAGATACGCAGTATTTT.

V is TRBV6-2 or TRBV6-3 and J is TRBJ1-2; D is uncertain. This CDR3 is 13 amino acids long. Germline lookup yields CDR1 MNHEY and CDR2 SVGEGT. V shed 5 bases and J shed 6 bases, with 13 bases lying between them. The CDR3 spells CASSQTVLNGYTF. CDR3 bases: TGTGCCAGCAGTCAGACCGTGCTGAATGGCTACACCTTC.

This sequence joins TRBV14 and TRBJ2-4, with D perhaps being TRBD1 or TRBD2 (5 bases each). The last part of the DNA fits TRBJ2-7 better; the J call may be wrong. This CDR3 contains 16 residues. CDR1 is SGHDN and CDR2 is FVKESK in the germline V gene. CDR3 bases: TGTGCCAGCAGCCCGCCCGCCGGGACGGCCCCGTACGAGCAGTACTTC. Its translation is CASSPPAGTAPYEQYF.

Only one count was recorded for this clonotype. A junction end diverges from the germline sequence, so it may reflect a read error. V gene TRBV10-2 combines with J gene TRBJ2-3, with 7 bases fitting TRBD2. The CDR3 contains 14 residues. Germline assignment: CDR1 WSHSY and CDR2 SAAADI. CDR3 nucleotides: TGCCCCAGCAGTGAAGGGACTATCACAGATACGCAGTATTTT. Amino acid sequence: CPSSEGTITDTQYF.